The clone carrying this T cell receptor (beta chain) was picked up a small number of times. Its cognate antigen is unknown. Template switching added a universal primer site, and cDNA bore unique molecular identifiers. One entry per CDR3 protein, called by TCRdb with MiXCR from the 5' RACE reads. The sample lists 600,000 to 700,000 distinct CDR3 sequences, approximately 21% occurring once. The ends were cut back, 0 bases at V and 0 bases at J, with 17 bases in the middle. This CDR3 spans 17 amino acids. Per the germline V gene, CDR1 is DFQATT and CDR2 is SNEGSKA (reference sequence). This sample was taken from a study of identical twins. Study-level points and caveats: Researchers caution that invariant MAIT and iNKT cells could partly confound zero-insertion analyses.

A further study also used this sample, focusing on T cells expressing NK-cell markers.

This chain connects TRBV20-1 to TRBJ1-1, with D possibly TRBD1 on 6 matching bases. The sequence was collected from a woman younger than 30 in good health. What was sequenced was PBMCs. Here the CDR3 reads CSARDSSGGTMNTEAFF. The DNA for the CDR3 is TGCAGTGCTAGAGACTCGTCGGGGGGGACAATGAACACTGAAGCTTTCTTT.